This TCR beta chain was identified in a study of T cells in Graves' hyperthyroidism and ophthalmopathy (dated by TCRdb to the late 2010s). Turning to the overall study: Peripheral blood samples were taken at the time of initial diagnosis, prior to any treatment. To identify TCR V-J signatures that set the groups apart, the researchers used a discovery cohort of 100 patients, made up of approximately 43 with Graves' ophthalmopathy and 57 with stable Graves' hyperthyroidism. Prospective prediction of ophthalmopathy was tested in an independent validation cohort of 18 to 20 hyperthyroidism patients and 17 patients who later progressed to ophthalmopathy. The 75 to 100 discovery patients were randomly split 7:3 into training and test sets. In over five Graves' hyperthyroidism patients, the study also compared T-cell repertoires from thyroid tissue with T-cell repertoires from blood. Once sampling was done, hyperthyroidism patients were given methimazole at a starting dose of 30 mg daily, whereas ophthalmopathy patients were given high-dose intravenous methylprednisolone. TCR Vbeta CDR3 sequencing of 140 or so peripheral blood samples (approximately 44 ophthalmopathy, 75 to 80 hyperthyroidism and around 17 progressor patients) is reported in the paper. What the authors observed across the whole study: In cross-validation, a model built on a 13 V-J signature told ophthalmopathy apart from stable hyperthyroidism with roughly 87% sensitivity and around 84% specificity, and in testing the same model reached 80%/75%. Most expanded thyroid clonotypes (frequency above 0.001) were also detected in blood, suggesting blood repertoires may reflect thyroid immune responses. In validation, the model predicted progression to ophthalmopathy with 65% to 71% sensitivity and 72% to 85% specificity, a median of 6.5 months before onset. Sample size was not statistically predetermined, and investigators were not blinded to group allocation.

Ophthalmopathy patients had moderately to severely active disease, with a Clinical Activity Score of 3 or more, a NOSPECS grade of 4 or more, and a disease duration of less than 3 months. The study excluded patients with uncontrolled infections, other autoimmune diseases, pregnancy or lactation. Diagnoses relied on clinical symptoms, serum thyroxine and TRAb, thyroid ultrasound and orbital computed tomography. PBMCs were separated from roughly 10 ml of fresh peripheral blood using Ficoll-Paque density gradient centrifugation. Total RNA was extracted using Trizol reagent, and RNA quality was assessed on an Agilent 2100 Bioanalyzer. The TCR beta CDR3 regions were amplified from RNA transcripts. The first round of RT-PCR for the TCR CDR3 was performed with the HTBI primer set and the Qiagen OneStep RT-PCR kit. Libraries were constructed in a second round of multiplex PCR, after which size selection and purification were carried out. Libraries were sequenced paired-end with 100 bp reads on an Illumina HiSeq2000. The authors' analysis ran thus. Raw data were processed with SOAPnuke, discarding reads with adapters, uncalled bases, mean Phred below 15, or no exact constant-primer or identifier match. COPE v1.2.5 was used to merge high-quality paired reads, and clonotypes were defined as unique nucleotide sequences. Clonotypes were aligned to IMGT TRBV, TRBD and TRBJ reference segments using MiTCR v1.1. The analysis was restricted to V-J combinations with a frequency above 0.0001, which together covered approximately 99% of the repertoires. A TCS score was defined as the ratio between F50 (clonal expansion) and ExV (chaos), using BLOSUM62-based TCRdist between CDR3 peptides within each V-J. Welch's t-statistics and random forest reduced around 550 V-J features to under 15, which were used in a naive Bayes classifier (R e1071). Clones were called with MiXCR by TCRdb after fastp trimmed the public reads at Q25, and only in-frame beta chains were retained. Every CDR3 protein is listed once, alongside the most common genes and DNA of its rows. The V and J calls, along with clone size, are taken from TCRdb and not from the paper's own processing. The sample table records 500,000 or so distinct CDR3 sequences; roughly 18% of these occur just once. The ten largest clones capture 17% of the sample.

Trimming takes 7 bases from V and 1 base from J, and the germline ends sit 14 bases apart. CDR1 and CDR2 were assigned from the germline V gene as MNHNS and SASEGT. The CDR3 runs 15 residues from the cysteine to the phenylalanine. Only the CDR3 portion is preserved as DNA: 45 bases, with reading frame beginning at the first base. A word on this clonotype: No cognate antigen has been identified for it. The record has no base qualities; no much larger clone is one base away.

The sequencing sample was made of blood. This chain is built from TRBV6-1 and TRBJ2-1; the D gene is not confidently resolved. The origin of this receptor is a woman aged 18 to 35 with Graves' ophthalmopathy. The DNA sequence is TGTGCCAGCAATGGACCCCTGGGGTCCTACAATGAGCAGTTCTTC. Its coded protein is CASNGPLGSYNEQFF.